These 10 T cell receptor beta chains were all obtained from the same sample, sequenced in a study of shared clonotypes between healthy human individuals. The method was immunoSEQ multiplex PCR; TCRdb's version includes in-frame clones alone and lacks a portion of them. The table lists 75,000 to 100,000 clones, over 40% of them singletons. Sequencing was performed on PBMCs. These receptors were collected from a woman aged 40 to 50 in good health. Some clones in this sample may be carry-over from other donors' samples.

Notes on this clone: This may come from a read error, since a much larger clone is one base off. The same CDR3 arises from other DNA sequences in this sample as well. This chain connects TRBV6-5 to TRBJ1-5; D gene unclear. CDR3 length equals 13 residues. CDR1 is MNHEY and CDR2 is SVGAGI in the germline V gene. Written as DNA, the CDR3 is TGTGCCAGCAGTTACCAGAGGGCTCAGCCCCAGCACTTT. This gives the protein CASSYQRAQPQHF.

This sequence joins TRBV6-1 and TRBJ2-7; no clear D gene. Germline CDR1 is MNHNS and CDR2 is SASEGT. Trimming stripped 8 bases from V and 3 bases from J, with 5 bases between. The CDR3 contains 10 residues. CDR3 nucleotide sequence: TGTGCCAGCGGACGCTACGAGCAGTACTTC. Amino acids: CASGRYEQYF.

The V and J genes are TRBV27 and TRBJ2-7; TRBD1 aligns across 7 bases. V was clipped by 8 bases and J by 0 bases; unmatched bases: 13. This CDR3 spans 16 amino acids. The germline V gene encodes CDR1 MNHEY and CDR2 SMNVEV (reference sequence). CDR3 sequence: CASGRRQGRISYEQYF. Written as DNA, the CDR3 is TGTGCCAGCGGCCGAAGACAGGGCCGAATCTCCTACGAGCAGTACTTC.

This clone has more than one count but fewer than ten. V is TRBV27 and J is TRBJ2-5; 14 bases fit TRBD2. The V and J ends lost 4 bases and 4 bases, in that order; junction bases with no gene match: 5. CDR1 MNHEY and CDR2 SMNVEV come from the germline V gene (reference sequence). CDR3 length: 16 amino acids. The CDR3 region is CASSSTSGRAGETQYF. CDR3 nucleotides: TGTGCCAGCAGTTCGACTAGCGGGAGGGCCGGAGAGACCCAGTACTTC.

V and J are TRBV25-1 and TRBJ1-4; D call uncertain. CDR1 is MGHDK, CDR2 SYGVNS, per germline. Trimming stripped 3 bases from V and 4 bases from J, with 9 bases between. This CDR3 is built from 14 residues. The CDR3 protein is CASSDHNSNEKLFF. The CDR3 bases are TGTGCCAGCAGTGATCACAATAGTAATGAAAAACTGTTTTTT.

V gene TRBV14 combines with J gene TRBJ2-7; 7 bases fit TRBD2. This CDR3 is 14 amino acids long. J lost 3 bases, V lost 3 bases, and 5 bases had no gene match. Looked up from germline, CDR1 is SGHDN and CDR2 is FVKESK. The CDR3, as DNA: TGTGCCAGCAGCCACACGGGAGGCTTCTACGAGCAGTACTTC. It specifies CASSHTGGFYEQYF.

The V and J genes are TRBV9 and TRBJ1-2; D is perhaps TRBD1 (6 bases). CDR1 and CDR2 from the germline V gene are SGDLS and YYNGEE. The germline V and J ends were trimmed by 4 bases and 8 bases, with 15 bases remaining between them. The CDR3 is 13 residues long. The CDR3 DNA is TGTGCCAGCAGCTCACATCAGGGGCTCGGCTACACCTTC. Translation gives CASSSHQGLGYTF.

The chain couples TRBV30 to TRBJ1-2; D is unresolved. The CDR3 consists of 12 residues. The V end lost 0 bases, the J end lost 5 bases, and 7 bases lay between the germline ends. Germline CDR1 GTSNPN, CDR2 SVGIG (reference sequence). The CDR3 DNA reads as TGTGCCTGGAGTGTAGGACCTTATGGCTACACCTTC. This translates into CAWSVGPYGYTF. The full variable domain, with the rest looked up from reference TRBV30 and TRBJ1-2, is SQTIHQWPATLVQPVGSPLSLECTVEGTSNPNLYWYRQAAGRGLQLLFYSVGIGQISSEVPQNLSASRPQDRQFILSSKKLLLSDSGFYLCAWSVGPYGYTFGSGTRLTVV.

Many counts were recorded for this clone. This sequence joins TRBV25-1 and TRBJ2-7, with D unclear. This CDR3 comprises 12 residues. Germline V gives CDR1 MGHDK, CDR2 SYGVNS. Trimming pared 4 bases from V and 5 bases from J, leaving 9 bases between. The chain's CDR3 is CASSATWDEQYF. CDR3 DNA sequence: TGTGCCAGCAGTGCCACCTGGGACGAGCAGTACTTC.

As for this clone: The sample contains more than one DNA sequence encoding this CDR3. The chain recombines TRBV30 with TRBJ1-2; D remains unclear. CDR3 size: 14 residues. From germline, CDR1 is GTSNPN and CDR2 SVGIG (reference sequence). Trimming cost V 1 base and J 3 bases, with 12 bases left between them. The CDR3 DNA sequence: TGTGCCTGGAGTGCGGGGAAGCCTGACTATGGCTACACCTTC. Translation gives CAWSAGKPDYGYTF.